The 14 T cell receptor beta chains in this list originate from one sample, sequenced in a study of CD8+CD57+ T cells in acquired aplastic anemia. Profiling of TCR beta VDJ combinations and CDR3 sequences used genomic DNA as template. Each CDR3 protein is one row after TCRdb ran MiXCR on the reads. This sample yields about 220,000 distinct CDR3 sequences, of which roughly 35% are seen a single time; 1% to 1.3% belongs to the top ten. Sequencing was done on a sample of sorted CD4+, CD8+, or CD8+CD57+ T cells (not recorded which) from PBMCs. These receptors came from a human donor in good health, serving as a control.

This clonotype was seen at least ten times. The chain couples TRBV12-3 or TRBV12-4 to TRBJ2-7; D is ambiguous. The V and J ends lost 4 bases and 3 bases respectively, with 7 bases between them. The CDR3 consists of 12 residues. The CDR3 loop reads CASSSRDYEQYF. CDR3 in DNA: TGTGCCAGCAGTTCTAGGGACTACGAGCAGTACTTC.

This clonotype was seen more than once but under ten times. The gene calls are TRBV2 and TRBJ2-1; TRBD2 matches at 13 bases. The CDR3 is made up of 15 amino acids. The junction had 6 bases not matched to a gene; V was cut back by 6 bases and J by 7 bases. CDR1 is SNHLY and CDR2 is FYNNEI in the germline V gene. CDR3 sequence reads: CASSPGLAGKNEQFF. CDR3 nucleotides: TGTGCCAGCAGCCCGGGACTAGCGGGAAAGAATGAGCAGTTCTTC.

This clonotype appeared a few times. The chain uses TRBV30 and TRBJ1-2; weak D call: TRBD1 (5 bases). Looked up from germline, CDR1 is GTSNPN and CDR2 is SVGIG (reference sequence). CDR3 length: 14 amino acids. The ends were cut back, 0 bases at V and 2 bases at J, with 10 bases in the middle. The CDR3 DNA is TGTGCCTGGAGTGTAATGGGGGGAAACTATGGCTACACCTTC. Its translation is CAWSVMGGNYGYTF.

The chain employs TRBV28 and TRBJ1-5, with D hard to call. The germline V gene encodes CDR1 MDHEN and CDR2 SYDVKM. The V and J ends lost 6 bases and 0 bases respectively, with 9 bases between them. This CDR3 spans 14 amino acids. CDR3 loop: CASRSGFSNQPQHF. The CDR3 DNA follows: TGTGCCAGCAGATCAGGATTTAGCAATCAGCCCCAGCATTTT.

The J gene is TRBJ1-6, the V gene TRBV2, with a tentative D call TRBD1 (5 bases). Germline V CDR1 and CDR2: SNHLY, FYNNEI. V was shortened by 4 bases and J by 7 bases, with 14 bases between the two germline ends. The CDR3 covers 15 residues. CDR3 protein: CASSVGRGENSPLHF. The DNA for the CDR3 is TGTGCCAGCAGTGTGGGAAGGGGTGAGAATTCACCCCTCCACTTT.

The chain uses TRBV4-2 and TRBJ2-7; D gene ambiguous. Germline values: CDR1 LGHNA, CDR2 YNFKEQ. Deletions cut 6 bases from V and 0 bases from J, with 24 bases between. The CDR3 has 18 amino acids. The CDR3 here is CASRRSSGLLTGSYEQYF. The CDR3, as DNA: TGTGCCAGCAGACGAAGTTCTGGGCTTCTGACTGGCTCCTACGAGCAGTACTTC.

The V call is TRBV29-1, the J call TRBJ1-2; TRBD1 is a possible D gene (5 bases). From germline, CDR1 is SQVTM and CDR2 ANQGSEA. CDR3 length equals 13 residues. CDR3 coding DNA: TGCAGTGTTCGACACCTGACAGCCGATGGCTACACCTTC. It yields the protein CSVRHLTADGYTF.

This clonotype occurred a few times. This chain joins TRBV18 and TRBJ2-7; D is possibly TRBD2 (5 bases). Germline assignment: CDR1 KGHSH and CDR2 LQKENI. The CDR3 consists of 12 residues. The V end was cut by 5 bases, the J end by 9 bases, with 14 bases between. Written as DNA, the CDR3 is TGTGCCAGCTCATTCGCCGGGAAAGGGCAGTACTTC. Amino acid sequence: CASSFAGKGQYF.

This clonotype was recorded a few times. The CDR3 coding sequence is TGTGCCAGCTCACCAACAGCTACCTCTGGAAACACCATATATTTT. Its protein is CASSPTATSGNTIYF. The chain has TRBV18 and TRBJ1-3; no clear D gene. V was cut by 2 bases and J by 0 bases, with 8 bases left in between. This CDR3 is built from 15 residues. The V gene's germline CDR1 is KGHSH and CDR2 LQKENI.

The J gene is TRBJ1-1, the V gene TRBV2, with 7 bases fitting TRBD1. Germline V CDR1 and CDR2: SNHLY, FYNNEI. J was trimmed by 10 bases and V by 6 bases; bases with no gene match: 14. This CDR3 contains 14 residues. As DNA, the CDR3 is TGTGCCAGCAGGGTCGACAGGGCGGGACGTGGAGCTTTCTTT. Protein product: CASRVDRAGRGAFF.

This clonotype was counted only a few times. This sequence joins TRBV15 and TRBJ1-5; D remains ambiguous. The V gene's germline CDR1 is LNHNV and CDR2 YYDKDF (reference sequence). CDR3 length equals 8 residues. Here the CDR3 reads CSNQPQHF. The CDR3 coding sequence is TGTAGCAATCAGCCCCAGCATTTT. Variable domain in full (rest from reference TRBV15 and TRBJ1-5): DAMVIQNPRYQVTQFGKPVTLSCSQTLNHNVMYWYQQKSSQAPKLLFHYYDKDFNNEADTPDNFQSRRPNTSFCFLDIRSPGLGDTAMYLCSNQPQHFGDGTRLSIL.

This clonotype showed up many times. CDR3 amino acids: CATSGSRSRGPTDTQYF. CDR3 DNA sequence: TGTGCCACCAGTGGGAGTCGGTCGCGGGGCCCGACAGATACGCAGTATTTT. This chain joins TRBV24-1 and TRBJ2-3, with TRBD2 as a possible D gene (6 bases). There are 17 residues in the CDR3. Looked up from germline, CDR1 is KGHDR and CDR2 is SFDVKD. The germline V and J ends were trimmed by 5 bases and 3 bases, with 20 bases remaining between them.

The CDR3 is CASRRGDEQFF. The CDR3 DNA reads as TGTGCCAGCAGACGGGGGGATGAGCAGTTCTTC. This chain joins TRBV5-4 and TRBJ2-1; 7 bases match TRBD2. Germline loops: CDR1 SGHNT, CDR2 YYREEE (reference sequence). V was clipped by 5 bases and J by 8 bases; unmatched bases: 1. This CDR3 contains 11 residues. Together with reference TRBV5-4 and TRBJ2-1, the CDR3 gives the full variable domain: ETGVTQSPTHLIKTRGQQVTLRCSSQSGHNTVSWYQQALGQGPQFIFQYYREEENGRGNFPPRFSGLQFPNYSSELNVNALELDDSALYLCASRRGDEQFFGPGTRLTVL.

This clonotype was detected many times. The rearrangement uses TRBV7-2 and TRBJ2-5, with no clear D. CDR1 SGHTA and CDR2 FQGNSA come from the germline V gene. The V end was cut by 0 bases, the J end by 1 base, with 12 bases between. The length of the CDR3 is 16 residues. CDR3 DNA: TGTGCCAGCAGCTTAGCCCCCTTGGGATTCCAAGAGACCCAGTACTTC. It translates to CASSLAPLGFQETQYF.